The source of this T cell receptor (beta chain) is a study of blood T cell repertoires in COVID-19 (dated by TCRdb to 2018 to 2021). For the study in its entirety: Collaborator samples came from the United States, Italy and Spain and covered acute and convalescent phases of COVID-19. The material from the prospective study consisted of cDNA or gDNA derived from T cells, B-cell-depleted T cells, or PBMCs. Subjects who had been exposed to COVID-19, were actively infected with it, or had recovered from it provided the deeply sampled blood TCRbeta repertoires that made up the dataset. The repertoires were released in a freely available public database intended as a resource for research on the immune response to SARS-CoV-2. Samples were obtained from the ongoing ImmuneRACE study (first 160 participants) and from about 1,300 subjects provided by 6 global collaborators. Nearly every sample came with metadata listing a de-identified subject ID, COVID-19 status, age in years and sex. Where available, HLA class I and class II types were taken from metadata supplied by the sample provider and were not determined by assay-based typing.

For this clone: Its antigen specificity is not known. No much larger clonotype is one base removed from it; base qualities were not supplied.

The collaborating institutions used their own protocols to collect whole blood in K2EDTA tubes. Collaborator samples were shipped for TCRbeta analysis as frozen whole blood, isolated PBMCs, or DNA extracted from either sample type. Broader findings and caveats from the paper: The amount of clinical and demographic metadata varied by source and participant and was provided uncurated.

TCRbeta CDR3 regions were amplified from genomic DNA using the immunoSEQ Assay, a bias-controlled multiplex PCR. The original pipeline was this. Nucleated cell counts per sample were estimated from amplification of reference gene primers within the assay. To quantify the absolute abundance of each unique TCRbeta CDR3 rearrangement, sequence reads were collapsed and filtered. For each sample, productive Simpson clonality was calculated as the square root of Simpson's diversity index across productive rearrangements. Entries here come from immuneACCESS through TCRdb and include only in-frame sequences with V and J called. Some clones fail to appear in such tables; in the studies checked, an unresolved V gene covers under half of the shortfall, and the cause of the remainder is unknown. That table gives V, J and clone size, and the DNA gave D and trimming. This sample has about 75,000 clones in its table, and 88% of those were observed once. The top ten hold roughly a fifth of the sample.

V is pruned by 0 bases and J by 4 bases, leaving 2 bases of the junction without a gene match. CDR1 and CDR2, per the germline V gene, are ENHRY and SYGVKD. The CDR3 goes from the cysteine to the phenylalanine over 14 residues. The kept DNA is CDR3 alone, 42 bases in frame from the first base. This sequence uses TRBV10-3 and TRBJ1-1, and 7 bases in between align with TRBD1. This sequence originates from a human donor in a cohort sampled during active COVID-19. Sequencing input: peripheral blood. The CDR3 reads CAISESGQITEAFF. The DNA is TGTGCCATCAGTGAGTCGGGACAGATCACTGAAGCTTTCTTT.